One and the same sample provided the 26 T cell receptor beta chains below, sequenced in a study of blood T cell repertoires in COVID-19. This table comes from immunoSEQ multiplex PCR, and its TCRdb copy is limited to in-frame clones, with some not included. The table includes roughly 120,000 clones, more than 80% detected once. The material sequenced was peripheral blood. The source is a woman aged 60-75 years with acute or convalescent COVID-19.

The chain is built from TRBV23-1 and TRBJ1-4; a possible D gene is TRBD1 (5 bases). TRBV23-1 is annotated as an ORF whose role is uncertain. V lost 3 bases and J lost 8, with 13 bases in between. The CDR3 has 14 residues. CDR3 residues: CASSHSTVVEKLFF. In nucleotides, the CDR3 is TGCGCCAGCAGTCACTCGACAGTAGTGGAAAAACTGTTTTTT.

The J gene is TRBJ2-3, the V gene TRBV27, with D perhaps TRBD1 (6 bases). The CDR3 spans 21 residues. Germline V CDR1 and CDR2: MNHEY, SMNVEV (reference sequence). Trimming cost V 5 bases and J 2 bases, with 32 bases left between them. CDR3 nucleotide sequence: TGTGCCAGCAGTCCCTCCTCCCCTCAGGGGAGACCCCGGGGCTTCACAGATACGCAGTATTTT. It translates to CASSPSSPQGRPRGFTDTQYF.

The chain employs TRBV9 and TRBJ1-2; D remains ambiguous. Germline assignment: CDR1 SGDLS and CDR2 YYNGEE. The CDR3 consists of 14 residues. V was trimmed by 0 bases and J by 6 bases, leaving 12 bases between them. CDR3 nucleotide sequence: TGTGCCAGCAGCGTAGTAGAGTTTTTGGATGGCTACACCTTC. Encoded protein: CASSVVEFLDGYTF.

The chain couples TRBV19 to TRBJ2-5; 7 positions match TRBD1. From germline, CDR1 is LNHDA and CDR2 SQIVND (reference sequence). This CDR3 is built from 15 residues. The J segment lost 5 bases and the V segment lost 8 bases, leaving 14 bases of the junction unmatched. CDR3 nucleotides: TGTGCCAGTGCACAAGGGACAGTGGGGAGTGAGACCCAGTACTTC. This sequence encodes CASAQGTVGSETQYF. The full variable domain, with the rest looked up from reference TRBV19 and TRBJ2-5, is DGGITQSPKYLFRKEGQNVTLSCEQNLNHDAMYWYRQDPGQGLRLIYYSQIVNDFQKGDIAEGYSVSREKKESFPLTVTSAQKNPTAFYLCASAQGTVGSETQYFGPGTRLLVL.

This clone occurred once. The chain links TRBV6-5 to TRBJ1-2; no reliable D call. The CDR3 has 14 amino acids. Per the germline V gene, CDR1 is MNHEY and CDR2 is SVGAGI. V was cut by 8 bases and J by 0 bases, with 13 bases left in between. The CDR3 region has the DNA TGTGCCAGCGAAACGCGGCAGCCTAACTATGGCTACACCTTC. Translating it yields CASETRQPNYGYTF.

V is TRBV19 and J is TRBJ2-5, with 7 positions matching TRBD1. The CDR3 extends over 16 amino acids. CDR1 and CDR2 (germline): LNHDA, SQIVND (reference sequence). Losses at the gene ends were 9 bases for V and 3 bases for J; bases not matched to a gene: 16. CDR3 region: CASATFSGQLKETQYF. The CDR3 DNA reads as TGTGCCAGCGCTACCTTCTCGGGACAGTTGAAAGAGACCCAGTACTTC.

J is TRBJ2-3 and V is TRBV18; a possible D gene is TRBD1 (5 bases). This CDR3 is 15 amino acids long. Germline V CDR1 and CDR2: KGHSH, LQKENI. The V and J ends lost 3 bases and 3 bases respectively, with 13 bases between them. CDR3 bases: TGTGCCAGCTCACCCACAGGAATCCTAACAGATACGCAGTATTTT. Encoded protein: CASSPTGILTDTQYF.

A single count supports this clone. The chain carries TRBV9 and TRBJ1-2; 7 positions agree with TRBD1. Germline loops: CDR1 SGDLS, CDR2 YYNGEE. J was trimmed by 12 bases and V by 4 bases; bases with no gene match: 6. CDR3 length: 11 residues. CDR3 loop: CASSNRGSHTF. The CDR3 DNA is TGTGCCAGCAGCAACAGGGGATCCCACACCTTC.

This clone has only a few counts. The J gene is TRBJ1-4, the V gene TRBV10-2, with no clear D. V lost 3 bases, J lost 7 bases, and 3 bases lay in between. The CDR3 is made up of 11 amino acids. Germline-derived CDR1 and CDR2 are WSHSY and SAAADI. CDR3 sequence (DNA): TGCGCCAGCAGTGATCGTGAAAAACTGTTTTTT. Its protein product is CASSDREKLFF.

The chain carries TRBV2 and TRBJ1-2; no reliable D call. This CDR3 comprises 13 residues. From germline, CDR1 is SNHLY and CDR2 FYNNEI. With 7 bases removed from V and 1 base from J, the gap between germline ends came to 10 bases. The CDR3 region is CASIGEGNYGYTF. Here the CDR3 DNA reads TGTGCCAGCATCGGGGAGGGTAACTATGGCTACACCTTC. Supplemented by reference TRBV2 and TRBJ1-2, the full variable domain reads EPEVTQTPSHQVTQMGQEVILRCVPISNHLYFYWYRQILGQKVEFLVSFYNNEISEKSEIFDDQFSVERPDGSNFTLKIRSTKLEDSAMYFCASIGEGNYGYTFGSGTRLTVV.

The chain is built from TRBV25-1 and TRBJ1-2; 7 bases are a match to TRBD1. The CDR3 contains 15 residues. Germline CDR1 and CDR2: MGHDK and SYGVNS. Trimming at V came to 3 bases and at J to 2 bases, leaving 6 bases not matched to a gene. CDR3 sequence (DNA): TGTGCCAGCAGTGAGACAGGGAGGTACAACTATGGCTACACCTTC. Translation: CASSETGRYNYGYTF.

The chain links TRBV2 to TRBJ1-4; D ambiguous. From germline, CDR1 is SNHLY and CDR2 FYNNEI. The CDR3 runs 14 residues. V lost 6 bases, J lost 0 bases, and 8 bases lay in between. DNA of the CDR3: TGTGCCAGCAGGCAGCGTGCAACTAATGAAAAACTGTTTTTT. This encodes CASRQRATNEKLFF.

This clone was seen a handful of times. CDR3 loop: CSASVQDNYGYTF. The CDR3 nucleotides read TGCAGTGCTAGTGTCCAGGATAACTATGGCTACACCTTC. This sequence joins TRBV20-1 and TRBJ1-2; D uncertain. The CDR3 is 13 amino acids. Trimming stripped 3 bases from V and 1 base from J, with 9 bases between. In germline, CDR1 is DFQATT, CDR2 SNEGSKA (reference sequence).

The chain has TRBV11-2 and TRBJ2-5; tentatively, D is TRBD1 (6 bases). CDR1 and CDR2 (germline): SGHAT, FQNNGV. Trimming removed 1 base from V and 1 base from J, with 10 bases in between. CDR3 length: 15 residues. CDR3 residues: CASSLGGHLQETQYF. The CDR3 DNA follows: TGTGCCAGCAGCTTAGGGGGACACCTCCAAGAGACCCAGTACTTC.

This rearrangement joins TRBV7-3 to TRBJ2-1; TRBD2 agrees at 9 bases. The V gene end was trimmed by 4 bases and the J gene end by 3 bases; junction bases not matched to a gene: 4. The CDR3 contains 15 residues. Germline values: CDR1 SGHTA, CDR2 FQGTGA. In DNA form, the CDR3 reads TGTGCCAGCAGCTCCACTAGCGGGCGCTACAATGAGCAGTTCTTC. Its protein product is CASSSTSGRYNEQFF.

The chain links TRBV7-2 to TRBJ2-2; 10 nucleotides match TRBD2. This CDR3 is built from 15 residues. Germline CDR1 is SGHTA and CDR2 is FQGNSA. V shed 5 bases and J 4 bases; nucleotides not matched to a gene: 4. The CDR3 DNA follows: TGTGCCAGCAGCCCGAGCGGGGGGGTCACCGGGGAGCTGTTTTTT. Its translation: CASSPSGGVTGELFF.

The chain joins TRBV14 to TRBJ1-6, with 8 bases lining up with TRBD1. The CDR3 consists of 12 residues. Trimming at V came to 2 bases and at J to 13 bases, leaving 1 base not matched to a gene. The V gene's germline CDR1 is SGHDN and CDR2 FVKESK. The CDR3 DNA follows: TGTGCCAGCAGCCAAAGGACAGGGCCCCTCCACTTT. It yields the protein CASSQRTGPLHF.

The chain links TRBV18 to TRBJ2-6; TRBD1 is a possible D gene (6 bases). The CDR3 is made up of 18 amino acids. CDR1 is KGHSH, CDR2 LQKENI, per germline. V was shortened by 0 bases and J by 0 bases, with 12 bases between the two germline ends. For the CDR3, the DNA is TGTGCCAGCTCACCACCTCAGGGGCGGGTCTCTGGGGCCAACGTCCTGACTTTC. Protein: CASSPPQGRVSGANVLTF.

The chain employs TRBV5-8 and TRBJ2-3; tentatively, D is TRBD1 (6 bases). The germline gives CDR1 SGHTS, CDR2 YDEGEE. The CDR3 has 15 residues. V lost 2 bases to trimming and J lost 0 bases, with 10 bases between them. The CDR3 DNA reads TGTGCCAGCAGCTTCACAGGGCCGAGCACAGATACGCAGTATTTT. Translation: CASSFTGPSTDTQYF.

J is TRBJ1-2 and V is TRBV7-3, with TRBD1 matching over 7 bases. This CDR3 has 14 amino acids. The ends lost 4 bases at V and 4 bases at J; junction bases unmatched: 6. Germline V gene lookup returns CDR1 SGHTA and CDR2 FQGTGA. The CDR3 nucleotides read TGTGCCAGCAGCTCGCATGGGACAGCCTATGGCTACACCTTC. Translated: CASSSHGTAYGYTF.

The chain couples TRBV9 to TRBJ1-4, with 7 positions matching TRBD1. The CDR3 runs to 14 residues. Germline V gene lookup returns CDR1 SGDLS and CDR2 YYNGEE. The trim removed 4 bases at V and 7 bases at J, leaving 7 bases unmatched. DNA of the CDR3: TGTGCCAGCAGCCCCCGACAGGGTGTTGAAAAACTGTTTTTT. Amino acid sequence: CASSPRQGVEKLFF.

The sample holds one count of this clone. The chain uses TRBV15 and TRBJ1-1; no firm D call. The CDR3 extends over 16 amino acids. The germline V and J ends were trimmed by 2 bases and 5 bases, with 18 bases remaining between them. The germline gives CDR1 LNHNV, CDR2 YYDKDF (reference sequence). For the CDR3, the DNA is TGTGCCACCAGCAGATCCCGGAGTATTAGAGGGACTGAAGCTTTCTTT. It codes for CATSRSRSIRGTEAFF.

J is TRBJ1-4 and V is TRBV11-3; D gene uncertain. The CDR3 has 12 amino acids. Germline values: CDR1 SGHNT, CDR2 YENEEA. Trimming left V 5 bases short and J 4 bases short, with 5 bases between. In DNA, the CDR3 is TGTGCCAGCAGCGTCTATAATGAAAAACTGTTTTTT. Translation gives CASSVYNEKLFF.

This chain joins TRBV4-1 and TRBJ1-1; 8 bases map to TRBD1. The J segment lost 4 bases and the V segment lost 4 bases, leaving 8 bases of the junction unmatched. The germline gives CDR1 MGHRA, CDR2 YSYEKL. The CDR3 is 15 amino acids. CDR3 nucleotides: TGCGCCAGCAGCCCCGGACAGGGAAGTCCCACTGAAGCTTTCTTT. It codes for CASSPGQGSPTEAFF.

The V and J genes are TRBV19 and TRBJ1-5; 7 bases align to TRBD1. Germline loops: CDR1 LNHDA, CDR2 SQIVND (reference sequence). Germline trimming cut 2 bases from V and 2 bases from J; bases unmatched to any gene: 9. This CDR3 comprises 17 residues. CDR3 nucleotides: TGTGCCAGTAGTATACCCTTTCGGGACAGCGGCAATCAGCCCCAGCATTTT. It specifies CASSIPFRDSGNQPQHF.

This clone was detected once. This CDR3 reads CASSLGQGIVNEQFF. The CDR3 DNA is TGTGCCAGCAGCTTGGGACAGGGAATCGTGAATGAGCAGTTCTTC. The V gene is TRBV5-4, the J gene TRBJ2-1; 7 positions agree with TRBD1. Germline V gene sequence: CDR1 SGHNT, CDR2 YYREEE (reference sequence). Trimming cost V 0 bases and J 7 bases; bases outside gene matches: 7. The length of the CDR3 is 15 residues.